The 9 T cell receptor beta chains below all came from one sample that was sequenced in a study of T cells in Graves' hyperthyroidism and ophthalmopathy. TCR beta CDR3 sequences were amplified from RNA transcripts. With the HTBI primer set, the TCR CDR3 went through a first round of RT-PCR. TCRdb passed the multiplex PCR reads through MiXCR, listing each CDR3 protein once. The sample consists of 450,000 to 550,000 distinct CDR3 sequences, roughly a quarter of them appearing once. The sample was blood. These receptors originate from a woman aged 30 to 39 with Graves' ophthalmopathy.

This clonotype has a count of ten or more. The V and J genes are TRBV7-8 and TRBJ1-5, with 10 bases matching TRBD1. The CDR3 length is 14 residues. Trimming at V came to 5 bases and at J to 7 bases, leaving 5 bases not matched to a gene. Germline V CDR1 and CDR2: SGHVS, FQNEAQ. The CDR3 loop reads CASSRDRGGQPQHF. Written as DNA, the CDR3 is TGTGCCAGCAGCAGGGACAGGGGAGGACAGCCCCAGCATTTT.

This clonotype was counted between two and nine times. This is likely a read error, given that the CDR3 carries no conserved phenylalanine or tryptophan at its end. The CDR3 coding sequence is TGTGCCAGCAGCCAGAAGTTACCCGGGGAGCTGTTTTGT. Amino acids: CASSQKLPGELFC. This chain joins TRBV14 and TRBJ2-2; D gene ambiguous. Germline V lookup: CDR1 SGHDN, CDR2 FVKESK. The V end lost 3 bases, the J end lost 6 bases, and 8 bases lay between the germline ends. CDR3 length: 13 amino acids.

This clonotype was seen repeatedly, ten times or more. This chain joins TRBV7-9 and TRBJ2-7; D possibly corresponds to TRBD2 (5 bases). V was shortened by 3 bases and J by 5 bases, with 8 bases between the two germline ends. The length of the CDR3 is 12 residues. CDR1 and CDR2 (germline): SEHNR, FQNEAQ (reference sequence). CDR3 loop: CASSLNGNEQYF. Written as DNA, the CDR3 is TGTGCCAGCAGCTTGAACGGGAACGAGCAGTACTTC.

In its sample, this clonotype was seen a few times. This chain joins TRBV15 and TRBJ2-5, with 9 bases aligning to TRBD1. Germline values: CDR1 LNHNV, CDR2 YYDKDF (reference sequence). The CDR3 contains 14 residues. V lost 4 bases and J lost 2; bases outside the gene matches: 2. CDR3 sequence (DNA): TGTGCCACCAGCAATGACAGGGGGCAAGAGACCCAGTACTTC. Translating gives CATSNDRGQETQYF.

This clonotype was seen many times. This chain connects TRBV6-5 to TRBJ2-7; D remains ambiguous. V gave up 2 bases and J gave up 0 bases, with 8 bases separating them. CDR3 length: 14 amino acids. CDR1 and CDR2 from the germline V gene are MNHEY and SVGAGI. This CDR3 reads CASSYHGDSYEQYF. CDR3 nucleotides: TGTGCCAGCAGTTACCATGGGGACTCCTACGAGCAGTACTTC.

This clonotype was counted ten times or more. This sequence joins TRBV28 and TRBJ1-2, with 8 bases aligning to TRBD1. Losses at the gene ends were 5 bases for V and 4 bases for J; bases not matched to a gene: 9. Germline-derived CDR1 and CDR2 are MDHEN and SYDVKM. The CDR3 has 15 amino acids. This CDR3 is CASSTIGQGPYGYTF. In nucleotides, the CDR3 is TGTGCCAGCAGTACCATAGGACAGGGCCCCTATGGCTACACCTTC.

Many counts were recorded for this clonotype. The V call is TRBV6-2 or TRBV6-3, the J call TRBJ2-7; 8 bases align to TRBD1. Losses at the gene ends were 6 bases for V and 2 bases for J; bases not matched to a gene: 6. This CDR3 comprises 14 residues. Germline loops: CDR1 MNHEY, CDR2 SVGEGT. CDR3 nucleotide sequence: TGTGCCAGCAGCTGGACAGGGAATCCCTACGAGCAGTACTTC. It yields the protein CASSWTGNPYEQYF.

The chain combines TRBV6-1 with TRBJ2-7; possibly TRBD1 or TRBD2 for D (5 bases each). The length of the CDR3 is 15 residues. V dropped 7 bases and J dropped 0 bases, with 16 bases sitting between them. Germline CDR1 and CDR2: MNHNS and SASEGT. This CDR3 is CASTEGPSFSYEQYF. CDR3 in DNA: TGTGCCAGCACCGAGGGACCATCCTTCTCCTACGAGCAGTACTTC.

This clonotype was seen ten or more times. The CDR3 here is CASSSDRNFYEQYF. The CDR3, as DNA: TGTGCCAGCAGCTCTGACAGGAACTTTTACGAGCAGTACTTC. The chain recombines TRBV5-8 with TRBJ2-7; possible D gene TRBD1, 6 bases. Per germline, CDR1 SGHTS and CDR2 YDEGEE. The V end lost 3 bases, the J end lost 4 bases, and 14 bases lay between the germline ends. This CDR3 spans 14 amino acids.